This is a list of T cell receptor beta chains from one sample in a study of blood T cell repertoires in COVID-19. The assay was immunoSEQ multiplex PCR, and TCRdb's table has in-frame clones only and misses some. This sample has tens of thousands of clones, with roughly 87% found just once. Sequenced: peripheral blood. The receptor set was obtained from a man in his 60s with active COVID-19. The CDR3 runs from the conserved cysteine through the conserved F or W. D genes are given only for firm matches. Size values are once, few and many counts, or a class for expanded clones, and some rows have none.

size: -; J: TRBJ2-1; V: TRBV9; D: TRBD1; CDR3: CASSATGLGEQFF; DNA: TGTGCCAGCAGCGCGACAGGGCTAGGGGAGCAGTTCTTC
size: -; J: TRBJ2-1; V: TRBV5-3; D: TRBD1; CDR3: CARSTRQGVGEQFF; DNA: TGTGCCAGAAGCACCCGACAGGGAGTCGGTGAGCAGTTCTTC
size: -; J: TRBJ2-2; V: TRBV28; D: TRBD2; CDR3: CASSLLGGTGELFF; DNA: TGTGCCAGCAGTTTATTGGGGGGGACCGGGGAGCTGTTTTTT
size: -; J: TRBJ1-3; V: TRBV20-1; D: -; CDR3: CSASEGSSSGNTIYF; DNA: TGCAGTGCTAGTGAAGGGAGTTCCTCTGGAAACACCATATATTTT
size: -; J: TRBJ1-1; V: TRBV6-6; D: -; CDR3: CASREGVYAEAFF; DNA: TGTGCCAGCCGGGAGGGGGTGTATGCTGAAGCTTTCTTT
size: -; J: TRBJ2-1; V: TRBV7-8; D: -; CDR3: CASSLVGGSYNEQFF; DNA: TGTGCCAGCAGCTTAGTCGGGGGCTCCTACAATGAGCAGTTCTTC
size: -; J: TRBJ2-7; V: TRBV6-1; D: -; CDR3: CASSEKLPVYEQYF; DNA: TGTGCCAGCAGTGAAAAACTACCAGTCTACGAGCAGTACTTC
size: once; J: TRBJ1-2; V: TRBV29-1; D: -; CDR3: CSVEEQGILGGYTF; DNA: TGCAGCGTTGAAGAGCAGGGGATCTTGGGGGGCTACACCTTC
size: -; J: TRBJ2-7; V: TRBV28; D: TRBD2; CDR3: CASSSLVGSGGLYEQYF; DNA: TGTGCCAGCAGTTCCCTGGTTGGTAGCGGGGGCCTCTACGAGCAGTACTTC
size: once; J: TRBJ2-7; V: TRBV2; D: TRBD2; CDR3: CASRTGTSDHEQYF; DNA: TGTGCCAGCAGGACCGGGACTAGCGACCACGAGCAGTACTTC
size: once; J: TRBJ1-6; V: TRBV5-6; D: -; CDR3: CASSPYPRGTDSPLHF; DNA: TGTGCCAGCAGCCCGTACCCCAGGGGAACGGATTCACCCCTCCACTTT
size: -; J: TRBJ2-4; V: TRBV9; D: TRBD1; CDR3: CASSVAAADRAGNIQYF; DNA: TGTGCCAGCAGCGTAGCCGCGGCAGACAGGGCCGGAAACATTCAGTACTTC
size: -; J: TRBJ1-2; V: TRBV29-1; D: -; CDR3: CSALQGGYGYTF; DNA: TGCAGCGCACTACAGGGCGGCTATGGCTACACCTTC
size: -; J: TRBJ2-3; V: TRBV5-4; D: -; CDR3: CASSKQGTSTDTQYF; DNA: TGTGCCAGCAGTAAGCAGGGAACTAGCACAGATACGCAGTATTTT
size: -; J: TRBJ2-7; V: TRBV2; D: -; CDR3: CASSADGISWEQYF; DNA: TGTGCCAGCAGTGCCGACGGGATTAGTTGGGAGCAGTACTTC
size: -; J: TRBJ2-1; V: TRBV9; D: TRBD2; CDR3: CASSVEGRGSYNEQFF; DNA: TGTGCCAGCAGCGTAGAGGGGAGGGGTTCCTACAATGAGCAGTTCTTC
size: -; J: TRBJ2-2; V: TRBV29-1; D: TRBD1; CDR3: CSVRDRGRDTGELFF; DNA: TGCAGCGTCCGGGACAGGGGGCGTGACACCGGGGAGCTGTTTTTT
size: once; J: TRBJ2-7; V: TRBV9; D: TRBD1; CDR3: CASSPTTGGLPYEQYF; DNA: TGTGCCAGCAGCCCAACGACAGGGGGTCTACCTTACGAGCAGTACTTC
size: few; J: TRBJ2-5; V: TRBV9; D: TRBD1; CDR3: CASSVEGARRETQYF; DNA: TGTGCCAGCAGCGTAGAGGGGGCGCGGAGAGAGACCCAGTACTTC
size: once; J: TRBJ1-1; V: TRBV30; D: -; CDR3: CAWSVYGGQSYTEAFF; DNA: TGTGCCTGGAGTGTTTATGGTGGACAGTCCTACACTGAAGCTTTCTTT
size: -; J: TRBJ2-1; V: TRBV9; D: -; CDR3: CASSKGGGTYNEQFF; DNA: TGTGCCAGCAGCAAAGGAGGAGGGACCTACAATGAGCAGTTCTTC
size: -; J: TRBJ2-3; V: TRBV28; D: -; CDR3: CASNDELIGTDTQYF; DNA: TGTGCCAGCAACGATGAGCTAATCGGCACAGATACGCAGTATTTT
size: -; J: TRBJ1-2; V: TRBV2; D: TRBD1; CDR3: CASSADRTAYGYTF; DNA: TGTGCCAGCAGTGCGGACAGGACGGCCTATGGCTACACCTTC
size: -; J: TRBJ1-5; V: TRBV7-6; D: TRBD1; CDR3: CASSPRDRGGNQPQHF; DNA: TGTGCCAGCAGCCCCCGGGACAGGGGTGGCAATCAGCCCCAGCATTTT
size: -; J: TRBJ2-1; V: TRBV5-1; D: TRBD2; CDR3: CASSLVSGVSYNEQFF; DNA: TGCGCCAGCAGCTTGGTTAGCGGGGTATCCTACAATGAGCAGTTCTTC
size: -; J: TRBJ2-3; V: TRBV10-3; D: TRBD1; CDR3: CAISRQGSSTDTQYF; DNA: TGTGCCATCAGTCGACAGGGGTCTAGCACAGATACGCAGTATTTT
size: -; J: TRBJ2-3; V: TRBV4-2; D: TRBD2; CDR3: CASSPGLAGDTQYF; DNA: TGTGCCAGCAGCCCAGGACTAGCGGGAGATACGCAGTATTTT
size: -; J: TRBJ2-3; V: TRBV5-1; D: -; CDR3: CASRSELTDTQYF; DNA: TGCGCCAGCAGGTCCGAACTCACAGATACGCAGTATTTT
size: -; J: TRBJ1-2; V: TRBV5-5; D: -; CDR3: CASSPGQRGSSYGYTF; DNA: TGTGCCAGCAGCCCGGGTCAACGGGGAAGCTCCTATGGCTACACCTTC
size: -; J: TRBJ2-7; V: TRBV25-1; D: -; CDR3: CASSVPGYEQYF; DNA: TGTGCCAGCAGTGTACCAGGCTACGAGCAGTACTTC
size: -; J: TRBJ1-1; V: TRBV7-2; D: TRBD1; CDR3: CASSLVAGGNTEAFF; DNA: TGTGCCAGCAGCTTAGTCGCAGGGGGGAACACTGAAGCTTTCTTT
size: -; J: TRBJ2-5; V: TRBV4-2; D: -; CDR3: CASSVRGQETQYF; DNA: TGTGCCAGCAGTGTCAGAGGCCAAGAGACCCAGTACTTC
size: -; J: TRBJ2-2; V: TRBV28; D: -; CDR3: CASSLGQHTGELFF; DNA: TGTGCCAGCAGCCTAGGACAGCACACCGGGGAGCTGTTTTTT
size: once; J: TRBJ1-5; V: TRBV18; D: TRBD1; CDR3: CASSEQGASNQPQHF; DNA: TGTGCCAGCTCAGAACAGGGGGCTAGCAATCAGCCCCAGCATTTT
size: -; J: TRBJ2-2; V: TRBV7-9; D: -; CDR3: CASSLEGGVTGELFF; DNA: TGTGCCAGCAGCTTAGAAGGCGGGGTTACCGGGGAGCTGTTTTTT
size: -; J: TRBJ2-4; V: TRBV7-3; D: -; CDR3: CASSSQGAKNIQYF; DNA: TGTGCCAGCAGCTCTCAGGGGGCCAAAAACATTCAGTACTTC
size: -; J: TRBJ2-2; V: TRBV5-1; D: TRBD1; CDR3: CASSLDRGANTGELFF; DNA: TGCGCCAGCAGCTTGGACAGGGGTGCGAACACCGGGGAGCTGTTTTTT
size: -; J: TRBJ1-2; V: TRBV19; D: -; CDR3: CASRIRSTGIGYGYTF; DNA: TGTGCCAGTAGAATCCGCAGTACGGGGATCGGCTATGGCTACACCTTC
size: few; J: TRBJ1-1; V: TRBV11-2; D: TRBD1; CDR3: CASSSGGKNTEAFF; DNA: TGTGCCAGCAGCTCAGGGGGGAAGAACACTGAAGCTTTCTTT
size: few; J: TRBJ1-5; V: TRBV4-2; D: TRBD1; CDR3: CASSARDRGRFGNQPQHF; DNA: TGTGCCAGCAGCGCCCGGGACAGGGGGCGGTTTGGCAATCAGCCCCAGCATTTT
size: -; J: TRBJ2-7; V: TRBV4-2; D: TRBD2; CDR3: CASSVDSGTTYEQYF; DNA: TGTGCCAGCAGTGTCGATAGCGGGACCACCTACGAGCAGTACTTC
size: -; J: TRBJ2-3; V: TRBV2; D: TRBD2; CDR3: CASSGSGMFIRGTDTQYF; DNA: TGTGCCAGCAGCGGCAGCGGGATGTTTATCCGGGGCACAGATACGCAGTATTTT
size: -; J: TRBJ1-1; V: TRBV6-5; D: -; CDR3: CASSYSVYRVDTEAFF; DNA: TGTGCCAGCAGTTACTCGGTATACAGGGTCGACACTGAAGCTTTCTTT
size: -; J: TRBJ2-3; V: TRBV5-1; D: -; CDR3: CASSYARGDTQYF; DNA: TGCGCCAGCAGCTATGCGCGAGGGGATACGCAGTATTTT
size: -; J: TRBJ1-2; V: TRBV28; D: TRBD1; CDR3: CATRDSTNYGYTF; DNA: TGTGCCACGCGGGACAGTACAAACTATGGCTACACCTTC
size: -; J: TRBJ1-1; V: TRBV5-1; D: TRBD1; CDR3: CASSLGDRGFTEAFF; DNA: TGCGCCAGCAGCTTAGGTGACAGGGGTTTCACTGAAGCTTTCTTT
size: -; J: TRBJ2-1; V: TRBV7-9; D: TRBD2; CDR3: CASSPGLAGGGDEQFF; DNA: TGTGCCAGCAGCCCCGGACTAGCGGGAGGAGGGGATGAGCAGTTCTTC
size: few; J: TRBJ2-7; V: TRBV5-6; D: -; CDR3: CASSALKGNLYEQYF; DNA: TGTGCCAGCAGCGCCCTAAAGGGGAATCTTTACGAGCAGTACTTC
size: once; J: TRBJ2-1; V: TRBV18; D: TRBD2; CDR3: CASSVNELAGDNEQFF; DNA: TGTGCCAGCTCAGTAAACGAGCTAGCGGGAGATAATGAGCAGTTCTTC
size: -; J: TRBJ2-7; V: TRBV7-9; D: TRBD2; CDR3: CASSLRGGLAGEQQYF; DNA: TGTGCCAGCAGCCTTAGGGGGGGACTAGCGGGAGAACAGCAGTACTTC
size: -; J: TRBJ1-5; V: TRBV4-1; D: -; CDR3: CASSQETGRNQPQHF; DNA: TGCGCCAGCAGCCAAGAGACAGGAAGAAATCAGCCCCAGCATTTT
size: -; J: TRBJ2-1; V: TRBV28; D: TRBD2; CDR3: CASSLLGRVEQFF; DNA: TGTGCCAGCAGCTTACTAGGGAGGGTTGAGCAGTTCTTC
size: -; J: TRBJ2-1; V: TRBV7-9; D: TRBD2; CDR3: CASSLAWGGLYNEQFF; DNA: TGTGCCAGCAGCTTAGCTTGGGGAGGGCTCTACAATGAGCAGTTCTTC
size: -; J: TRBJ2-1; V: TRBV4-3; D: -; CDR3: CASSQDRYSYNEQFF; DNA: TGCGCCAGCAGCCAAGATAGATACTCCTACAATGAGCAGTTCTTC
size: -; J: TRBJ2-3; V: TRBV2; D: -; CDR3: CASSELRDRTDTQYF; DNA: TGTGCCAGCAGTGAATTGCGGGATCGCACAGATACGCAGTATTTT